Following are 2 T cell receptor beta chains from one sample sequenced in a study of OX40 agonist ivuxolimab in advanced cancers. Sequenced by immunoSEQ multiplex PCR; TCRdb stores in-frame clones only, minus some. Of tens of thousands of clones detected, about 90% appear once; the ten largest clones hold approximately 0.5%. Sequencing used CD4+ or CD8+ T cells sorted from blood, obtained in a trial of the OX40 agonist ivuxolimab. The source is an adult with an advanced solid tumor such as melanoma, head and neck, liver or kidney cancer.

The V gene is TRBV25-1, the J gene TRBJ2-2; 7 nucleotides match TRBD1. V gave up 4 bases and J gave up 1 base; unmatched junction bases: 3. Germline assignment: CDR1 MGHDK and CDR2 SYGVNS. CDR3 length equals 15 residues. The chain's CDR3 is CASSVDRVNTGELFF. The CDR3 nucleotides read TGTGCCAGCAGTGTTGACAGGGTGAACACCGGGGAGCTGTTTTTT.

This chain joins TRBV5-5 and TRBJ1-2; tentative D call: TRBD1 (5 bases). There are 14 residues in the CDR3. Between the trimmed V and J ends, which lost 2 bases and 6 bases, there was a span of 14 bases. CDR1 is SGHKS, CDR2 YYEKEE, per germline (reference sequence). The CDR3 sequence is CASSFLGTGDGYTF. CDR3 coding DNA: TGTGCCAGCAGCTTCCTTGGGACGGGAGATGGCTACACCTTC.